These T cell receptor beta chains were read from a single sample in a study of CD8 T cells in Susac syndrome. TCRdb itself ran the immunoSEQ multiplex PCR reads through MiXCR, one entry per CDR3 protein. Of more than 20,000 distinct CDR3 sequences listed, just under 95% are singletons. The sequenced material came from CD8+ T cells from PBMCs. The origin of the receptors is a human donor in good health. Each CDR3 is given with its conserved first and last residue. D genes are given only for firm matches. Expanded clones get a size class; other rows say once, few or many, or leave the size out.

CDR3: CASSFPLAADTQYF
DNA: TGTGCCAGCAGTTTCCCACTAGCCGCAGATACGCAGTATTTT
size: -
J: TRBJ2-3
length: 14
D: -
V: TRBV12-3/TRBV12-4

CDR3: CSVEAWVLRTDTQYF
DNA: TGCAGCGTTGAAGCGTGGGTCCTCCGGACAGATACGCAGTATTTT
size: -
J: TRBJ2-3
length: 15
D: -
V: TRBV29-1

CDR3: CASSFLAGYEQYF
DNA: TGTGCCAGCAGCTTCCTAGCGGGATACGAGCAGTACTTC
size: -
J: TRBJ2-7
length: 13
D: TRBD2
V: TRBV5-6

CDR3: CASSLIFGAEQYF
DNA: TGTGCCAGCAGCTTAATCTTTGGAGCCGAGCAGTACTTC
size: -
J: TRBJ2-7
length: 13
D: -
V: TRBV7-2

CDR3: CASTPAGRANTEAFF
DNA: TGTGCCAGCACCCCCGCCGGCAGGGCGAACACTGAAGCTTTCTTT
size: -
J: TRBJ1-1
length: 15
D: -
V: TRBV6-5

CDR3: CAISESRTGAGTEAFF
DNA: TGTGCCATCAGTGAGTCGAGGACAGGGGCTGGCACTGAAGCTTTCTTT
size: -
J: TRBJ1-1
length: 16
D: TRBD1
V: TRBV10-3

CDR3: CASNTPPTGAGDTGELFF
DNA: TGTGCCAGCAATACACCCCCAACAGGGGCGGGCGACACCGGGGAGCTGTTTTTT
size: once
J: TRBJ2-2
length: 18
D: TRBD1
V: TRBV6-2/TRBV6-3

CDR3: CASSLEGGEVYEQYF
DNA: TGTGCCAGCAGCTTGGAAGGAGGAGAGGTCTACGAGCAGTACTTC
size: -
J: TRBJ2-7
length: 15
D: -
V: TRBV5-5

CDR3: CSVVGGVSGYEQYF
DNA: TGCAGCGTTGTGGGGGGGGTTAGCGGCTACGAGCAGTACTTC
size: -
J: TRBJ2-7
length: 14
D: TRBD2
V: TRBV29-1

CDR3: CASSTAGQGRANEKLFF
DNA: TGTGCCAGCTCGACCGCGGGACAGGGGAGGGCTAATGAAAAACTGTTTTTT
size: few
J: TRBJ1-4
length: 17
D: TRBD1
V: TRBV7-9

CDR3: CATSTGLGSGANVLTF
DNA: TGTGCCACCTCGACAGGGTTGGGCTCTGGGGCCAACGTCCTGACTTTC
size: -
J: TRBJ2-6
length: 16
D: TRBD1
V: TRBV19

CDR3: CAARLSPSTGELFF
DNA: TGTGCCGCTCGACTCTCCCCGAGCACCGGGGAGCTGTTTTTT
size: -
J: TRBJ2-2
length: 14
D: -
V: TRBV6-2/TRBV6-3

CDR3: CASRESGGTIYF
DNA: TGTGCCAGCAGAGAGAGCGGGGGAACCATATATTTT
size: once
J: TRBJ1-3
length: 12
D: -
V: TRBV6-1

CDR3: CASSDRAGGRVDEQFF
DNA: TGTGCCAGCAGTGACCGCGCGGGGGGGCGCGTCGATGAGCAGTTCTTC
size: -
J: TRBJ2-1
length: 16
D: TRBD2
V: TRBV6-4

CDR3: CSVVTGDVYEQYF
DNA: TGCAGCGTAGTAACAGGGGACGTTTACGAGCAGTACTTC
size: -
J: TRBJ2-7
length: 13
D: TRBD1
V: TRBV29-1

CDR3: CASSLEFPSGGLGEDTQYF
DNA: TGCGCCAGCAGCTTGGAATTCCCTAGCGGGGGCCTAGGGGAAGATACGCAGTATTTT
size: -
J: TRBJ2-3
length: 19
D: TRBD2
V: TRBV5-1

CDR3: CASSLIGRTMNTEAFF
DNA: TGTGCCAGCAGCTTAATTGGACGGACCATGAACACTGAAGCTTTCTTT
size: -
J: TRBJ1-1
length: 16
D: -
V: TRBV7-8

CDR3: CASSLDSSNNSPLHF
DNA: TGTGCCAGCAGCCTAGATTCCTCCAATAATTCACCCCTCCACTTT
size: -
J: TRBJ1-6
length: 15
D: -
V: TRBV7-2

CDR3: CASSAEGKEQYF
DNA: TGTGCCAGCAGTGCGGAGGGGAAAGAGCAGTACTTC
size: -
J: TRBJ2-7
length: 12
D: -
V: TRBV2

CDR3: CASRASGGPGSYEQYF
DNA: TGTGCCAGCAGAGCTAGCGGGGGGCCGGGCTCCTACGAGCAGTACTTC
size: -
J: TRBJ2-7
length: 16
D: TRBD2
V: TRBV2

CDR3: CASSEFGDPGGYTF
DNA: TGTGCCAGCAGTGAATTCGGCGACCCAGGAGGCTACACCTTC
size: -
J: TRBJ1-2
length: 14
D: -
V: TRBV25-1

CDR3: CASSVGDNSYEQYF
DNA: TGTGCCAGCAGCGTAGGGGACAACTCCTACGAGCAGTACTTC
size: few
J: TRBJ2-7
length: 14
D: -
V: TRBV9

CDR3: CASSLIRQGAVNEQFF
DNA: TGTGCCAGCAGCCTAATCCGGCAGGGGGCGGTAAATGAGCAGTTCTTC
size: once
J: TRBJ2-1
length: 16
D: TRBD1
V: TRBV7-9

CDR3: CASSFAGSTDTQYF
DNA: TGTGCCAGCAGTTTCGCGGGGAGCACAGATACGCAGTATTTT
size: -
J: TRBJ2-3
length: 14
D: -
V: TRBV6-2/TRBV6-3

CDR3: CASSLEAAYQFF
DNA: TGCGCCAGCAGCTTGGAGGCAGCCTACCAGTTCTTC
size: -
J: TRBJ2-1
length: 12
D: -
V: TRBV5-1

CDR3: CASSFGGGHEQYF
DNA: TGTGCCAGCAGCTTTGGAGGGGGCCACGAGCAGTACTTC
size: -
J: TRBJ2-7
length: 13
D: -
V: TRBV7-2

CDR3: CASQGVGETQYF
DNA: TGTGCCAGCCAGGGGGTAGGAGAGACCCAGTACTTC
size: -
J: TRBJ2-5
length: 12
D: TRBD1
V: TRBV27

CDR3: CASSYGSTAELFF
DNA: TGTGCCAGCAGTTACGGGTCTACAGCAGAACTGTTTTTT
size: -
J: TRBJ1-4
length: 13
D: -
V: TRBV6-2/TRBV6-3

CDR3: CASSLGTSVGITDTQYF
DNA: TGTGCCAGCAGCCTCGGGACTAGCGTTGGGATCACAGATACGCAGTATTTT
size: -
J: TRBJ2-3
length: 17
D: TRBD2
V: TRBV11-2

CDR3: CASSLYGTGRTEAFF
DNA: TGTGCCAGCAGCTTGTACGGGACAGGGAGGACTGAAGCTTTCTTT
size: -
J: TRBJ1-1
length: 15
D: TRBD1
V: TRBV5-5

CDR3: CASSSWTGGILQETQYF
DNA: TGTGCCAGCAGCTCGTGGACAGGGGGCATATTACAAGAGACCCAGTACTTC
size: -
J: TRBJ2-5
length: 17
D: TRBD1
V: TRBV5-4

CDR3: CASSLKRVGTGELFF
DNA: TGCGCCAGCAGCTTGAAGAGGGTAGGAACCGGGGAGCTGTTTTTT
size: -
J: TRBJ2-2
length: 15
D: -
V: TRBV5-1

CDR3: CSASGQGANYGYTF
DNA: TGCAGTGCTTCAGGACAGGGCGCCAACTATGGCTACACCTTC
size: once
J: TRBJ1-2
length: 14
D: TRBD1
V: TRBV20-1

CDR3: CSARRAGRAQNQETQYF
DNA: TGCAGTGCGAGGCGAGCGGGACGCGCCCAAAACCAAGAGACCCAGTACTTC
size: -
J: TRBJ2-5
length: 17
D: TRBD2
V: TRBV20-1

CDR3: CASSDAESNTGELFF
DNA: TGTGCCAGCAGTGACGCGGAATCGAACACCGGGGAGCTGTTTTTT
size: -
J: TRBJ2-2
length: 15
D: -
V: TRBV6-4

CDR3: CASSDPLGRSWTEAFF
DNA: TGTGCCAGCAGTGACCCGCTAGGGCGCAGTTGGACTGAAGCTTTCTTT
size: once
J: TRBJ1-1
length: 16
D: -
V: TRBV2

CDR3: CASHPSGGALEQFF
DNA: TGTGCCAGCCACCCTAGCGGGGGGGCTCTTGAGCAGTTCTTC
size: -
J: TRBJ2-1
length: 14
D: TRBD2
V: TRBV6-2/TRBV6-3

CDR3: CASSTAPLREQYF
DNA: TGTGCCAGCAGCACAGCCCCCCTTCGCGAGCAGTACTTC
size: -
J: TRBJ2-7
length: 13
D: -
V: TRBV7-2

CDR3: CASSLDFAGGELFF
DNA: TGTGCCAGCAGCTTAGATTTCGCTGGCGGGGAGCTGTTTTTT
size: -
J: TRBJ2-2
length: 14
D: -
V: TRBV7-6

CDR3: CASSDKARDSNQPQHF
DNA: TGTGCCAGCAGCGACAAGGCGAGAGATAGCAATCAGCCCCAGCATTTT
size: -
J: TRBJ1-5
length: 16
D: -
V: TRBV21-1

CDR3: CAISESGETQYF
DNA: TGTGCCATCAGTGAGTCGGGGGAGACCCAGTACTTC
size: -
J: TRBJ2-5
length: 12
D: -
V: TRBV10-3

CDR3: CASSVGTSYGYTF
DNA: TGTGCCAGTAGTGTCGGGACATCCTATGGCTACACCTTC
size: -
J: TRBJ1-2
length: 13
D: -
V: TRBV19

CDR3: CAISDEEIGYTF
DNA: TGTGCCATCAGTGATGAGGAAATCGGCTACACCTTC
size: -
J: TRBJ1-2
length: 12
D: -
V: TRBV10-3

CDR3: CASSIFGTGGDPGELFF
DNA: TGTGCCAGTAGTATCTTCGGGACAGGGGGCGATCCCGGGGAGCTGTTTTTT
size: -
J: TRBJ2-2
length: 17
D: TRBD1
V: TRBV19

CDR3: CASSSPRQGVYEQYF
DNA: TGTGCCAGCAGCAGCCCCCGACAGGGTGTCTACGAGCAGTACTTC
size: -
J: TRBJ2-7
length: 15
D: TRBD1
V: TRBV11-2

CDR3: CASSPGTGGYEQYF
DNA: TGTGCCAGTAGTCCCGGGACAGGGGGATACGAGCAGTACTTC
size: -
J: TRBJ2-7
length: 14
D: TRBD1
V: TRBV19

CDR3: CASKDGPSGANVLTF
DNA: TGTGCCAGCAAGGACGGACCTTCTGGGGCCAACGTCCTGACTTTC
size: -
J: TRBJ2-6
length: 15
D: -
V: TRBV6-5

CDR3: CASSRGEVSDTQYF
DNA: TGTGCCAGCTCGAGAGGTGAAGTGTCAGATACGCAGTATTTT
size: -
J: TRBJ2-3
length: 14
D: -
V: TRBV6-5

CDR3: CASSEASGGTPDTQYF
DNA: TGTGCCAGCAGTGAAGCTAGCGGGGGGACGCCAGATACGCAGTATTTT
size: -
J: TRBJ2-3
length: 16
D: TRBD2
V: TRBV6-4

CDR3: CASSRRGGLEQYF
DNA: TGTGCCAGCAGCCGTCGGGGGGGGTTGGAGCAGTACTTC
size: once
J: TRBJ2-7
length: 13
D: TRBD2
V: TRBV7-2

CDR3: CASSEWSGDSYEQYF
DNA: TGTGCCAGCAGTGAATGGAGCGGGGACTCCTACGAGCAGTACTTC
size: -
J: TRBJ2-7
length: 15
D: TRBD2
V: TRBV6-1

CDR3: CASSSGGSWEETQYF
DNA: TGTGCCAGCAGCTCAGGGGGCTCTTGGGAAGAGACCCAGTACTTC
size: -
J: TRBJ2-5
length: 15
D: TRBD1
V: TRBV7-2

CDR3: CASTLGYGSGGADTQYF
DNA: TGTGCCAGCACCTTGGGATACGGGTCAGGGGGAGCAGATACGCAGTATTTT
size: -
J: TRBJ2-3
length: 17
D: TRBD1
V: TRBV12-3/TRBV12-4

CDR3: CSVTPAGSENTIYF
DNA: TGCAGCGTCACCCCCGCTGGCTCTGAAAACACCATATATTTT
size: -
J: TRBJ1-3
length: 14
D: -
V: TRBV29-1

CDR3: CSVRDGAGANVLTF
DNA: TGCAGCGTTAGAGACGGAGCTGGGGCCAACGTCCTGACTTTC
size: -
J: TRBJ2-6
length: 14
D: -
V: TRBV29-1

CDR3: CASSFTGTRNEQFF
DNA: TGTGCCAGCAGCTTCACCGGGACGCGCAATGAGCAGTTCTTC
size: -
J: TRBJ2-1
length: 14
D: -
V: TRBV14

CDR3: CASSSPRDRALLNYGYTF
DNA: TGTGCCAGCAGCTCCCCCCGGGACAGGGCTTTACTAAACTATGGCTACACCTTC
size: -
J: TRBJ1-2
length: 18
D: TRBD1
V: TRBV13